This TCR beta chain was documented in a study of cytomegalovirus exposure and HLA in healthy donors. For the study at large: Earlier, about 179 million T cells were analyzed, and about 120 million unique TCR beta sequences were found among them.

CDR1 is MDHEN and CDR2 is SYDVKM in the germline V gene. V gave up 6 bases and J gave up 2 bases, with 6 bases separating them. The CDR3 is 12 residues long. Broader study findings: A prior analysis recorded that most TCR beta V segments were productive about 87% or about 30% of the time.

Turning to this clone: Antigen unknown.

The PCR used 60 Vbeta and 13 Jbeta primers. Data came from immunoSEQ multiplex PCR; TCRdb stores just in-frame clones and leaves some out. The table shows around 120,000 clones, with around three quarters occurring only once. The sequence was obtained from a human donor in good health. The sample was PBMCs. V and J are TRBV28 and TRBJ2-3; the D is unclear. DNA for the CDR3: TGTGCCAGCAGCACTCCCACAGATACGCAGTATTTT. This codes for CASSTPTDTQYF.